This T cell receptor beta chain was identified during a study of shared clonotypes between healthy human individuals. Study details: Donors had three CD4 naive, three CD4 memory, two CD8 naive and one CD8 memory plate apiece.

The CDR3 contains 14 residues. In germline, CDR1 is MNHEY, CDR2 SVGAGI. The V segment lost 4 bases and the J segment 6 bases; nucleotides outside the gene matches: 6. The authors distributed each subset's genomic DNA evenly over several immunoSEQ plates. Here immunoSEQ multiplex PCR was the method, and the copy in TCRdb shows in-frame clones only, minus some. The sample yields 2.3 million or so clones, approximately 93% seen once. The investigators split CD4+ cells into a CD45RA+ naive subset and a CD45RA-negative memory subset. Material for sequencing was naive CD4+ T cells from PBMCs. The subset: CD45RA+ positively selected. This chain uses TRBV6-5 with TRBJ1-2; 9 nucleotides agree with TRBD1. This receptor was obtained from a man between 18 and 29 years old in good health. Some clones in this sample may be carry-over from other donors' samples. The CDR3, as DNA: TGTGCCAGCAGTTTCATACAGGGGGCTGATGGCTACACCTTC. This encodes CASSFIQGADGYTF.